This entry is about one T cell receptor beta chain. 60 Vbeta and 13 Jbeta primers were used in PCR. This table comes from immunoSEQ multiplex PCR, and its TCRdb copy is limited to in-frame clones, with some not included. Counted here are about 140,000 clones, 77% occurring once; the ten biggest clones make up around 1.5%. The sample originates from a study of cytomegalovirus exposure and HLA in healthy donors. The germline V and J ends were trimmed by 3 bases and 4 bases, with 9 bases remaining between them. Germline V gene data show CDR1 as SQVTM and CDR2 as ANQGSEA. The CDR3 is 12 residues long. The chain has TRBV29-1 and TRBJ1-2; no firm D call. The receptor was derived from a female donor in good health and CMV-seronegative. The sequenced material came from PBMCs. This CDR3 is CSVEERGYGYTF. In DNA, the CDR3 is TGCAGCGTTGAGGAGCGAGGCTATGGCTACACCTTC.